The text below deals with one TCR beta chain. The sample belongs to a study of cytomegalovirus exposure and HLA in healthy donors. Overall study context: A previous analysis identified 100 million to 120 million unique TCR beta sequences derived from roughly 180 million T cells.

The PCR used 60 Vbeta and 13 Jbeta primers. Clones were sequenced by immunoSEQ multiplex PCR, and TCRdb holds only the in-frame ones, with some missing. The profile shows approximately 110,000 clones, about 80% of them singletons. There are 15 residues in the CDR3. CDR1 is KGHSH, CDR2 LQKENI, per germline. V shed 0 bases, J shed 6 bases, and the junction held 5 bases outside the gene matches. The chain is built from TRBV18 and TRBJ2-3, with 8 bases matching TRBD2. The sequence was obtained from a man aged 25-45 years in good health and CMV-seronegative. Specimen: PBMCs. The CDR3 sequence: CASSPPLAGQDTQYF. The CDR3 DNA sequence: TGTGCCAGCTCACCACCGCTAGCGGGCCAGGATACGCAGTATTTT.